This TCR beta chain was found in a study of CD8 T cells in ankylosing spondylitis (dated by TCRdb to the late 2010s). About the study as a whole: The study set out to find disease-linked TCR variants by profiling T cell receptor beta repertoires in ankylosing spondylitis patients and healthy donors. The full study cohort comprised some 27 ankylosing spondylitis patients and some 110 healthy donors. Samples of peripheral blood were taken, and for ankylosing spondylitis patients, synovial fluid was collected as well. On the study overall, not on this receptor specifically: Some motif variants were previously reported in synovial fluid and blood of reactive arthritis patients, suggesting common disease-initiation mechanisms. A TCR beta motif made up of several highly homologous amino acid variants appeared to be characteristic of blood from ankylosing spondylitis patients. Significant enrichment of the disease-linked clones was reported in matched synovial fluid samples from ankylosing spondylitis patients. The disease-linked clones had a CD8+ phenotype and were found at relatively low frequencies in peripheral blood.

This clonotype has a count of ten or more. It lacks a known antigen. Base quality data are lacking; no much larger clone is found one base away. The listed sequencing device is Illumina HiSeq 2500. Quantitative 5'-RACE with molecular barcodes was used to prepare TCR beta libraries. In the source study's methods: A new computational method based on a probabilistic model of VDJ rearrangement was used to identify disease-linked TCR variants. TCRdb reprocessing: public reads trimmed at Q25 with fastp, clones called with MiXCR, in-frame beta chains kept. For every CDR3 protein sequence, its rows merge into one entry that carries the most common genes and DNA. It is TCRdb's table, rather than the study itself, that gives the V and J calls and clone size. In all, the sample holds about 240,000 distinct CDR3 sequences, and around a tenth of those were seen once. The ten largest make up 6% to 8.5% of the sample.

The specimen was blood, either unsorted or a sorted T cell fraction (not recorded which). The TCR originated in a male donor with ankylosing spondylitis or in good health (not recorded which).

The CDR3 region: CASSLQGDTGELFF. The DNA is as follows: TGTGCCAGCAGTTTACAGGGAGACACCGGGGAGCTGTTTTTT. Recombination connected TRBV28 to TRBJ2-2; the D gene is possibly TRBD1 or TRBD2, with 5 bases matching each. From the cysteine up to the phenylalanine, the CDR3 has a length of 14 residues. Only the CDR3 DNA is retained, 42 bases long and in frame from the first base. The germline V gene encodes CDR1 MDHEN and CDR2 SYDVKM. V is pared back by 2 bases and J by 3 bases, with 7 bases lying between the germline termini.